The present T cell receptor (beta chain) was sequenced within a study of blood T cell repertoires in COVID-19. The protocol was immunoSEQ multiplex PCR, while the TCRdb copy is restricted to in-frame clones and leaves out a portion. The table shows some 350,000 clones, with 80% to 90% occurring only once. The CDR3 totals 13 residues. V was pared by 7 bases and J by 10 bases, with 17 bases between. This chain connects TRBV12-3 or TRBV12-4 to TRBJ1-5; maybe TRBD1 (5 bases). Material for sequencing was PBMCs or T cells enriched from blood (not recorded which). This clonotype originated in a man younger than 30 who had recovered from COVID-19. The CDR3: CASTGTGRNPQHF. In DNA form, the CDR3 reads TGTGCCAGCACCGGGACTGGCCGTAATCCCCAGCATTTT.